The rows below give T cell receptor beta chains drawn from one sample of a study of blood T cell repertoires in COVID-19. The data were produced by immunoSEQ multiplex PCR, yet TCRdb's version contains in-frame clones alone and is incomplete. Of about 150,000 clones listed, about 85% are singletons. Material: peripheral blood. These receptors came from a woman aged 55-75 years with COVID-19, enrolled during active disease. Each CDR3 is given with its conserved first and last residue. A D gene is named only where the DNA matches it firmly. Only some rows state a clone size, as once, few, many or a class for expanded clones.

clone_size j_call d_call v_call cdr3_nt cdr3_aa
NA TRBJ2-7 TRBD1 TRBV6-5 TGTGCCAGCAGCTTCGGACAGGGCTCCTACGAGCAGTACTTC CASSFGQGSYEQYF
once TRBJ2-4 TRBD1 TRBV9 TGTGCCAGCAGCCCTACTGGGGGACAGGGAGGAAACATTCAGTACTTC CASSPTGGQGGNIQYF
NA TRBJ1-1 NA TRBV3-1/TRBV3-2 TGTGCCAGCAGCCAAGTCGCAGGTAGCGGAACTGAAGCTTTCTTT CASSQVAGSGTEAFF
NA TRBJ1-1 NA TRBV3-1/TRBV3-2 TGTGCCAGCAGCTACACAGCGAACACTGAAGCTTTCTTT CASSYTANTEAFF
NA TRBJ2-1 NA TRBV7-9 TGTGCCAGCAGCTCCCAGGGCCTGAGCTCCTACAATGAGCAGTTCTTC CASSSQGLSSYNEQFF
NA TRBJ1-5 NA TRBV2 TGTGCCAGCAGGGGGCAGGGAAATAGCAATCAGCCCCAGCATTTT CASRGQGNSNQPQHF
NA TRBJ2-2 NA TRBV5-1 TGCGCCAGCAGCTTGGATGAACAGGGGACTTTCGGGGAGCTGTTTTTT CASSLDEQGTFGELFF
NA TRBJ2-1 NA TRBV5-1 TGCGCCAGCACAAAGACAAACAATGAGCAGTTCTTC CASTKTNNEQFF
NA TRBJ1-2 NA TRBV18 TGTGCCAGCTCACCAGATGACTTCTATGGCTACACCTTC CASSPDDFYGYTF
NA TRBJ1-1 NA TRBV7-6 TGTGCCAGCAGCTTGTCCGGGACACCCATGAACACTGAAGCTTTCTTT CASSLSGTPMNTEAFF
NA TRBJ1-2 TRBD1 TRBV10-2 TGCGCCAGCAGTCCGACAGGGGAGTATGGCTACACCTTC CASSPTGEYGYTF
NA TRBJ1-4 TRBD1 TRBV6-2/TRBV6-3 TGTGCCAGCAGTCGGGACAGCCGGCAGGAAAAACTGTTTTTT CASSRDSRQEKLFF
NA TRBJ1-2 TRBD1 TRBV6-5 TGTGCCAGCAGTTACCAGGACAGGGACTATGGCTACACCTTC CASSYQDRDYGYTF
NA TRBJ1-5 NA TRBV18 TGTGCCAGCTCTCGCGGGGGGGATAGCAATCAGCCCCAGCATTTT CASSRGGDSNQPQHF
NA TRBJ1-5 NA TRBV29-1 TGCAGCGCACGGTGGGGAGGCAGCAATCAGCCCCAGCATTTT CSARWGGSNQPQHF
NA TRBJ2-1 NA TRBV4-1 TGCGCCAGCAGCCCCCTCGTTCAGGGTAAGTGGACAAGTGAGCAGTTCTTC CASSPLVQGKWTSEQFF
NA TRBJ1-3 TRBD1 TRBV19 TGTGCCAGTAGGATGCAGGGGGGTTTAAGAAACACCATATATTTT CASRMQGGLRNTIYF